This TCR beta chain derives from a study of T cells in Graves' hyperthyroidism and ophthalmopathy. Per germline, CDR1 SNHLY and CDR2 FYNNEI. The CDR3 spans 15 residues. The ends lost 2 bases at V and 2 bases at J; junction bases unmatched: 3. This clonotype was detected ten times or more. Its antigen is unidentified. The source material, RNA transcripts, was used to amplify TCR beta CDR3 regions. Using the HTBI primer set, a first-round RT-PCR was run on the TCR CDR3. TCRdb used MiXCR to reprocess the multiplex PCR reads, holding one entry per CDR3 protein. The repertoire holds 300,000 to 350,000 distinct CDR3 sequences, with around 18% as singletons. Study-wide results and limits: Stable hyperthyroidism was told apart from ophthalmopathy by a model built on 13 V-J features. Appearing also in blood were most of the thyroid clonotypes expanded above 0.001.

The rearrangement joins TRBV2 to TRBJ2-1, with 7 bases identical to TRBD2. The origin of this receptor is a woman aged 40 to 55 with Graves' ophthalmopathy. The specimen was blood. The CDR3 region has the DNA TGTGCCAGCAGTGAAAGAAGCGGGGCCTACAATGAGCAGTTCTTC. Translated, it gives CASSERSGAYNEQFF.